The 32 T cell receptor beta chains below all came from one sample that was sequenced in a study of blood T cell repertoires in COVID-19. The table came from immunoSEQ multiplex PCR; TCRdb's copy has only in-frame clones and leaves some out. The sample has 85,000 to 95,000 clones, about 83% seen once. Source material: peripheral blood. The receptors stem from a human donor in a cohort sampled during active COVID-19.

V gene TRBV19 combines with J gene TRBJ2-1; 13 bases are a match to TRBD2. V lost 3 bases, J lost 2 bases, and 4 bases stayed unmatched. The CDR3 has 17 residues. Germline lookup yields CDR1 LNHDA and CDR2 SQIVND (reference sequence). The CDR3 is CASSMVLAGGPYNEQFF. For the CDR3, the DNA is TGTGCCAGTAGTATGGTACTAGCGGGGGGGCCCTACAATGAGCAGTTCTTC.

V is TRBV5-1 and J is TRBJ1-6; 9 nucleotides align to TRBD1. The V and J ends lost 4 bases and 0 bases, in that order; junction bases with no gene match: 11. The CDR3 runs to 19 residues. Per the germline V gene, CDR1 is SGHRS and CDR2 is YFSETQ. The CDR3 loop is CASSGGTGTGSSYNSPLHF. CDR3 coding DNA: TGCGCCAGCAGCGGGGGGACAGGGACAGGGAGCTCCTATAATTCACCCCTCCACTTT.

V and J are TRBV9 and TRBJ2-1, with 9 nucleotides matching TRBD2. CDR1 SGDLS and CDR2 YYNGEE come from the germline V gene. This CDR3 spans 17 amino acids. V dropped 4 bases and J dropped 8; count of bases not matched to a gene: 16. The CDR3 DNA reads as TGTGCCAGCAGCCTAGGACCCACGCGGGGGGGCCTCGATGAGCAGTTCTTC. It translates to CASSLGPTRGGLDEQFF.

A few counts support this clone. The V and J genes are TRBV9 and TRBJ2-1, with TRBD1 matching 7 bases. J was trimmed by 7 bases and V by 1 base; bases with no gene match: 5. The CDR3 has 14 residues. The germline V gene encodes CDR1 SGDLS and CDR2 YYNGEE. The CDR3 loop reads CASSVQGVVNEQFF. In DNA, the CDR3 is TGTGCCAGCAGCGTACAGGGGGTTGTGAATGAGCAGTTCTTC.

This clone has a handful of counts. The chain recombines TRBV6-1 with TRBJ2-1; 15 nucleotides agree with TRBD2. After removal of 4 bases from V and 7 bases from J, the junction contained 5 bases not matched to a gene. The CDR3 has 16 residues. Germline V gene lookup returns CDR1 MNHNS and CDR2 SASEGT. CDR3 amino acids: CASSVGLAGGGNEQFF. The CDR3 nucleotides read TGTGCCAGCAGTGTAGGACTAGCGGGAGGGGGGAATGAGCAGTTCTTC.

This chain connects TRBV4-1 to TRBJ2-7; D unclear. There are 14 residues in the CDR3. V shed 0 bases and J shed 2 bases, with 8 bases lying between them. The germline V gene has CDR1 MGHRA and CDR2 YSYEKL. CDR3 sequence (DNA): TGCGCCAGCAGCCAAGATTTAGTCCCCTACGAGCAGTACTTC. Translation gives CASSQDLVPYEQYF.

The rearrangement uses TRBV7-9 and TRBJ2-7; TRBD2 matches 7 bases. V lost 7 bases, J lost 4 bases, and 13 bases stayed unmatched. There are 15 residues in the CDR3. In germline, CDR1 is SEHNR, CDR2 FQNEAQ (reference sequence). In DNA, the CDR3 is TGTGCCAGCATCCGGGGGGATCCCCGGTGGTACGAGCAGTACTTC. It yields the protein CASIRGDPRWYEQYF.

The J gene is TRBJ1-1, the V gene TRBV19; D is unclear. The CDR3 is 15 amino acids. From germline, CDR1 is LNHDA and CDR2 SQIVND (reference sequence). Trimming left V 5 bases short and J 0 bases short, with 13 bases between. CDR3 residues: CASSLRTHLNTEAFF. The CDR3 nucleotides read TGTGCCAGTAGTTTGAGGACTCACTTGAACACTGAAGCTTTCTTT.

The CDR3 spells CASSSPGRVQETQYF. The CDR3 region has the DNA TGCGCCAGCAGCTCCCCCGGGCGGGTCCAAGAGACCCAGTACTTC. The chain combines TRBV4-1 with TRBJ2-5, with D possibly being TRBD2 (5 bases). CDR3 length equals 15 residues. Germline V CDR1 and CDR2: MGHRA, YSYEKL. The ends were cut back, 5 bases at V and 1 base at J, with 14 bases in the middle.

The chain is built from TRBV4-3 and TRBJ1-6; 7 bases line up with TRBD1. Germline V gene lookup returns CDR1 LGHNA and CDR2 YSLEER. The V and J ends lost 1 base and 9 bases, in that order; junction bases with no gene match: 6. There are 15 residues in the CDR3. CDR3 coding DNA: TGCGCCAGCAGCCAAGGAACAGGGGAAGCTTCACCCCTCCACTTT. Encoded protein: CASSQGTGEASPLHF.

The rearrangement uses TRBV20-1 and TRBJ1-4, with 7 bases aligning to TRBD1. Germline CDR1 is DFQATT and CDR2 is SNEGSKA (reference sequence). V shed 3 bases and J 12 bases; nucleotides not matched to a gene: 13. The CDR3 loop spans 14 amino acids. As DNA, the CDR3 is TGCAGTGCTAGTGGGGGGCAGGGGGTAGCAGAACTGTTTTTT. It encodes CSASGGQGVAELFF.

This clone was seen just once. V usage is TRBV7-2 and J usage is TRBJ2-1, with 7 bases identical to TRBD1. The CDR3 length is 16 residues. The trim removed 5 bases at V and 8 bases at J, leaving 15 bases unmatched. CDR1 SGHTA and CDR2 FQGNSA come from the germline V gene. The CDR3 loop reads CASSHRPGTAKDEQFF. DNA of the CDR3: TGTGCCAGCAGCCACAGACCCGGGACAGCGAAGGATGAGCAGTTCTTC.

The rearrangement uses TRBV30 and TRBJ2-1; D is perhaps TRBD2 (6 bases). V lost 8 bases, J lost 3 bases, and 8 bases lay in between. The CDR3 consists of 11 residues. Germline lookup yields CDR1 GTSNPN and CDR2 SVGIG (reference sequence). CDR3 in amino acids: CAGAGYNEQFF. For the CDR3, the DNA is TGTGCCGGAGCGGGCTACAATGAGCAGTTCTTC.

The chain links TRBV19 to TRBJ1-2; a weak D match, TRBD1 (5 bases). Germline loops: CDR1 LNHDA, CDR2 SQIVND (reference sequence). V lost 7 bases to trimming and J lost 3 bases, with 9 bases between them. The CDR3 has 12 residues. In nucleotides, the CDR3 is TGTGCCAGTACTGGGGCAGACTATGGCTACACCTTC. It encodes CASTGADYGYTF. Using reference TRBV19 and TRBJ1-2 for the parts outside the CDR3, the full variable domain is DGGITQSPKYLFRKEGQNVTLSCEQNLNHDAMYWYRQDPGQGLRLIYYSQIVNDFQKGDIAEGYSVSREKKESFPLTVTSAQKNPTAFYLCASTGADYGYTFGSGTRLTVV.

This sequence joins TRBV10-2 and TRBJ2-1; the match to TRBD2 covers 10 bases. V dropped 5 bases and J dropped 3; count of bases not matched to a gene: 1. The CDR3 loop spans 14 amino acids. Germline CDR1 and CDR2: WSHSY and SAAADI. Here the CDR3 DNA reads TGCGCCAGCAGTAGCGGGAGGGGCTACAATGAGCAGTTCTTC. Encoded protein: CASSSGRGYNEQFF.

V and J are TRBV19 and TRBJ1-2; D not certain. Trimming cost V 3 bases and J 6 bases, with 14 bases left between them. Per the germline V gene, CDR1 is LNHDA and CDR2 is SQIVND (reference sequence). The CDR3 is 14 residues long. The CDR3, as DNA: TGTGCCAGTAGTATCCCCTCGGGATACGATGGCTACACCTTC. It yields the protein CASSIPSGYDGYTF.

The chain uses TRBV5-4 and TRBJ2-1; 8 bases agree with TRBD2. The CDR3 loop spans 15 amino acids. V lost 2 bases and J lost 2; bases outside the gene matches: 3. From germline, CDR1 is SGHNT and CDR2 YYREEE (reference sequence). The CDR3 is CASSFPGGPYNEQFF. The DNA for the CDR3 is TGTGCCAGCAGCTTTCCGGGGGGGCCCTACAATGAGCAGTTCTTC. The full variable domain, its missing parts supplied by reference TRBV5-4 and TRBJ2-1, is ETGVTQSPTHLIKTRGQQVTLRCSSQSGHNTVSWYQQALGQGPQFIFQYYREEENGRGNFPPRFSGLQFPNYSSELNVNALELDDSALYLCASSFPGGPYNEQFFGPGTRLTVL.

V gene TRBV4-1 combines with J gene TRBJ2-3; a weak D match, TRBD2 (6 bases). The CDR3 is 16 residues long. The V end lost 1 base, the J end lost 0 bases, and 11 bases lay between the germline ends. Germline assignment: CDR1 MGHRA and CDR2 YSYEKL. The CDR3 DNA sequence: TGCGCCAGCAGCCAAGGCCCCGGGGGTAGCACAGATACGCAGTATTTT. Amino acids: CASSQGPGGSTDTQYF.

The rearrangement uses TRBV3-1 (or the pseudogene TRBV3-2) and TRBJ1-3, with D perhaps TRBD1 (5 bases). The ends were cut back, 5 bases at V and 4 bases at J, with 15 bases in the middle. CDR1 and CDR2 from the germline V gene are LGHDT and YNNKEL (reference sequence). This CDR3 has 15 amino acids. Here the CDR3 DNA reads TGTGCCAGCAGCTGGAGCCAGGGTACAGGAAACACCATATATTTT. Residues: CASSWSQGTGNTIYF.

The CDR3 loop reads CASSQDNRGAKQPQHF. CDR3 bases: TGCGCCAGCAGCCAAGACAACCGGGGGGCCAAACAGCCCCAGCATTTT. This rearrangement joins TRBV4-3 to TRBJ1-5; perhaps TRBD1 as D (6 bases). V shed 0 bases and J shed 7 bases, with 16 bases lying between them. CDR3 length: 16 amino acids. Germline V lookup: CDR1 LGHNA, CDR2 YSLEER.

CDR3 in amino acids: CASSLAPGTGVGGELFF. For the CDR3, the DNA is TGTGCCAGCAGCTTAGCTCCCGGGACAGGGGTAGGCGGGGAGCTGTTTTTT. This rearrangement joins TRBV7-2 to TRBJ2-2, with 10 positions matching TRBD1. The CDR3 loop spans 17 amino acids. Trimming removed 0 bases from V and 7 bases from J; junction bases left unmatched: 8. Germline loops: CDR1 SGHTA, CDR2 FQGNSA.

This sequence joins TRBV4-3 and TRBJ2-1; D is possibly TRBD1 (5 bases). V gave up 5 bases and J gave up 5 bases, with 13 bases separating them. There are 14 residues in the CDR3. Germline values: CDR1 LGHNA, CDR2 YSLEER. The CDR3 DNA sequence: TGCGCCAGCAGCTCAACTGGGGCGAACAATGAGCAGTTCTTC. This translates into CASSSTGANNEQFF.

A note on this clone: Distinct nucleotide sequences in the sample also encode this CDR3. The rearrangement links TRBV18 to TRBJ1-1; 7 positions agree with TRBD1. J was trimmed by 3 bases and V by 3 bases; bases with no gene match: 1. The CDR3 contains 13 residues. Germline CDR1 is KGHSH and CDR2 is LQKENI. The CDR3 here is CASSPGQDTEAFF. CDR3 DNA sequence: TGTGCCAGCTCACCCGGACAGGACACTGAAGCTTTCTTT. Full variable domain (missing parts from reference TRBV18 and TRBJ1-1): NAGVMQNPRHLVRRRGQEARLRCSPMKGHSHVYWYRQLPEEGLKFMVYLQKENIIDESGMPKERFSAEFPKEGPSILRIQQVVRGDSAAYFCASSPGQDTEAFFGQGTRLTVV.

The J gene is TRBJ2-2, the V gene TRBV6-2 or TRBV6-3, with TRBD2 matching 8 bases. This CDR3 is 16 amino acids long. The V gene end was trimmed by 2 bases and the J gene end by 3 bases; junction bases not matched to a gene: 5. Germline V gene sequence: CDR1 MNHEY, CDR2 SVGEGT. The CDR3 DNA reads TGTGCCAGCAGTTACGGTAGCGGGGTTCACACCGGGGAGCTGTTTTTT. Translating gives CASSYGSGVHTGELFF.

This sequence joins TRBV19 and TRBJ2-5; 8 bases fit TRBD2. The CDR3 has 13 residues. Losses at the gene ends were 6 bases for V and 7 bases for J; bases not matched to a gene: 7. Germline lookup yields CDR1 LNHDA and CDR2 SQIVND (reference sequence). Here the CDR3 reads CASSSGGPGTQYF. CDR3 DNA sequence: TGTGCCAGTAGCAGCGGGGGCCCCGGGACCCAGTACTTC. Variable domain in full (rest from reference TRBV19 and TRBJ2-5): DGGITQSPKYLFRKEGQNVTLSCEQNLNHDAMYWYRQDPGQGLRLIYYSQIVNDFQKGDIAEGYSVSREKKESFPLTVTSAQKNPTAFYLCASSSGGPGTQYFGPGTRLLVL.

The chain couples TRBV6-4 to TRBJ1-2; D gene ambiguous. With 0 bases removed from V and 3 bases from J, the gap between germline ends came to 5 bases. The CDR3 runs 13 residues. Germline CDR1 and CDR2: MRHNA and SNTAGT. The DNA for the CDR3 is TGTGCCAGCAGTGACTCCGTTTACTATGGCTACACCTTC. It translates to CASSDSVYYGYTF.

This clone was observed a few times. V usage is TRBV6-2 or TRBV6-3 and J usage is TRBJ2-1; tentatively, D is TRBD1 (6 bases). The germline V and J ends were trimmed by 4 bases and 7 bases, with 14 bases remaining between them. Looked up from germline, CDR1 is MNHEY and CDR2 is SVGEGT. The CDR3 is 14 amino acids. CDR3 bases: TGTGCCAGCAGTTTAGTACAGGGTAGAAATGAGCAGTTCTTC. It yields the protein CASSLVQGRNEQFF.

The chain carries TRBV9 and TRBJ1-4; D is undetermined. V was shortened by 4 bases and J by 4 bases, with 17 bases between the two germline ends. The V gene's germline CDR1 is SGDLS and CDR2 YYNGEE. CDR3 length equals 16 residues. CDR3 nucleotide sequence: TGTGCCAGCAGCAAGGAGAACACCCCAGTTAATGAAAAACTGTTTTTT. Protein product: CASSKENTPVNEKLFF.

This clone was detected once. The chain recombines TRBV11-1 with TRBJ1-2; possibly TRBD1 for D (6 bases). Trimming stripped 5 bases from V and 6 bases from J, with 19 bases between. The V gene's germline CDR1 is SGHAT and CDR2 FQDESV (reference sequence). This CDR3 spans 15 amino acids. The CDR3 sequence: CASSTMGQLGDGYTF. CDR3 nucleotides: TGTGCCAGCAGCACCATGGGACAACTCGGGGATGGCTACACCTTC.

The chain carries TRBV19 and TRBJ1-2; tentative D call: TRBD1 (5 bases). The CDR3 consists of 14 residues. CDR1 LNHDA and CDR2 SQIVND come from the germline V gene (reference sequence). V was cut by 5 bases and J by 0 bases, with 10 bases left in between. CDR3 bases: TGTGCCAGTAGTCCACAGGTAGCTAACTATGGCTACACCTTC. Translation: CASSPQVANYGYTF. Drawing the rest from reference TRBV19 and TRBJ1-2, the complete variable domain is DGGITQSPKYLFRKEGQNVTLSCEQNLNHDAMYWYRQDPGQGLRLIYYSQIVNDFQKGDIAEGYSVSREKKESFPLTVTSAQKNPTAFYLCASSPQVANYGYTFGSGTRLTVV.

The genes are TRBV5-1 and TRBJ2-7; 16 bases agree with TRBD2. V dropped 4 bases and J dropped 3; count of bases not matched to a gene: 10. The CDR3 contains 18 residues. In germline, CDR1 is SGHRS, CDR2 YFSETQ. The CDR3 spells CASSPGLAGGGLGYEQYF. Here the CDR3 DNA reads TGCGCCAGCAGCCCGGGACTAGCGGGAGGGGGGCTCGGCTACGAGCAGTACTTC. The whole variable domain, remainder taken from reference TRBV5-1 and TRBJ2-7, is KAGVTQTPRYLIKTRGQQVTLSCSPISGHRSVSWYQQTPGQGLQFLFEYFSETQRNKGNFPGRFSGRQFSNSRSEMNVSTLELGDSALYLCASSPGLAGGGLGYEQYFGPGTRLTVT.

The chain employs TRBV4-1 and TRBJ2-1; TRBD2 matches 8 bases. CDR3 length: 15 residues. Unmatched junction bases numbered 7, after V lost 4 bases and J lost 5 bases. Germline V gene lookup returns CDR1 MGHRA and CDR2 YSYEKL. In nucleotides, the CDR3 is TGCGCCAGCAGCCTGGCGGGGGGCCTCGACAATGAGCAGTTCTTC. Translating it yields CASSLAGGLDNEQFF.